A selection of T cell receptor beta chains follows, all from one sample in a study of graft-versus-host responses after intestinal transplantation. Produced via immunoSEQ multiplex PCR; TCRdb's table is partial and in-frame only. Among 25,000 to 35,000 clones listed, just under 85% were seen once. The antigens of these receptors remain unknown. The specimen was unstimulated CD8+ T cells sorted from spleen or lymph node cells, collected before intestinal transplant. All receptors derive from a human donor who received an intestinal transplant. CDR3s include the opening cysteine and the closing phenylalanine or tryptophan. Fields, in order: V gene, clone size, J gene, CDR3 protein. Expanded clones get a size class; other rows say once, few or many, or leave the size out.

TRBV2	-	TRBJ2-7	CASAAMGGYEQYF
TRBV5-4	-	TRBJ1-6	CASSLTRNSPLHF
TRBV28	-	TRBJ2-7	CASRGVGYEQYF
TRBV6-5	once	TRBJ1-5	CASSYSATDQPQHF
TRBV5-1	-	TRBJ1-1	CASSPPRGTEAFF
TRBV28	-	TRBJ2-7	CASDNPYLSGTGTYEQYF
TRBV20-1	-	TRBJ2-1	CSASVSVEFF
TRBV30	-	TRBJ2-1	CAWTTGRAYNEQFF
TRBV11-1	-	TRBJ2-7	CASSPLRGRDDGYEQYF
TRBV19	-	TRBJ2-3	CASSIGGGADTQYF
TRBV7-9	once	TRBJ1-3	CASSLEFWGSNSGNTIYF
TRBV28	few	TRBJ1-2	CASSLSAGIGLQGYTF
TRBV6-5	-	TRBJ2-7	CAIAAGMHLNEQYF
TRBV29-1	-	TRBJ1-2	CSAPGGSGYTF
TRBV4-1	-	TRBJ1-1	CASSQAGLNTEAFF
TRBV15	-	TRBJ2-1	CATSGGGGKYNEQFF
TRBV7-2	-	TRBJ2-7	CASSFYYSYEQYF
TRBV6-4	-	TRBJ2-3	CASSDSSGADTQYF
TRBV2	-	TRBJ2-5	CASSDRGSRREQYF
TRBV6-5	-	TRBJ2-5	CASTESGGNQETQYF
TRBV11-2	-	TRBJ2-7	CASSPETGGGYEQYF
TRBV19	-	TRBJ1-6	CASSRGAKSPLHF
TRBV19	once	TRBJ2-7	CASSIDLAEGALYEQYF
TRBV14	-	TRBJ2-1	CASSPRTSGRGGEQFF
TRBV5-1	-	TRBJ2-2	CASTTTRNTGELFF
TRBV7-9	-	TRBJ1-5	CASSSNQPQHF
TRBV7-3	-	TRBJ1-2	CASSSKNREANYGYTF
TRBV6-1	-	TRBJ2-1	CASSEALLRGNNEQFF
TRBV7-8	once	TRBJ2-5	CASSLVAGGNQETQYF
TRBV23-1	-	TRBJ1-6	CASSQGQMRNSPLHF
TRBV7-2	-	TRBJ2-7	CASSYTSGDYEQYF
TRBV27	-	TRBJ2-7	CASSSPGVAGGEQYF
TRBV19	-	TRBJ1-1	CASGDRANTEAFF